The 7 T cell receptor beta chains reported below all come from one sample, sequenced in a study of blood T cells in healthy people across ages. With a J-beta primer mix and a sample-barcoded 5' primer, a second PCR ran about 7 to 12 cycles. TCRdb re-called the 5' RACE reads with MiXCR, one entry per CDR3 protein. Here the sample spans fewer than 2 million distinct CDR3 sequences, 39% being singletons. Material for sequencing was blood. Receptors were obtained from a human donor in good health.

The table lists this clonotype with a count of one. The rearrangement links TRBV4-2 to TRBJ2-6; maybe TRBD2 (6 bases). CDR1 and CDR2 from the germline V gene are LGHNA and YNFKEQ. The V end lost 1 base, the J end lost 0 bases, and 13 bases lay between the germline ends. This CDR3 contains 18 residues. The CDR3 DNA sequence: TGTGCCAGCAGCCAAGGGCAGCGGGCTAGCTCTGGGGCCAACGTCCTGACTTTC. It codes for CASSQGQRASSGANVLTF.

This clonotype was detected a few times. J is TRBJ1-2 and V is TRBV3-1; D is ambiguous. V was trimmed by 0 bases and J by 8 bases, leaving 10 bases between them. This CDR3 region has 13 residues. Germline CDR1 is LGHDT and CDR2 is YNNKEL (reference sequence). This CDR3 is CASSQDNSRGYTF. Here the CDR3 DNA reads TGTGCCAGCAGCCAAGACAACAGTCGGGGCTACACCTTC. The entire variable domain, with the rest obtained from reference TRBV3-1 and TRBJ1-2, is as follows: DTAVSQTPKYLVTQMGNDKSIKCEQNLGHDTMYWYKQDSKKFLKIMFSYNNKELIINETVPNRFSPKSPDKAHLNLHINSLELGDSAVYFCASSQDNSRGYTFGSGTRLTVV.

This chain joins TRBV6-5 and TRBJ2-1; 7 nucleotides match TRBD1. This CDR3 has 16 residues. CDR1 is MNHEY, CDR2 SVGAGI, per germline. Trimming took 8 bases from V and 3 from J; bases not matched to a gene: 13. CDR3 region: CASSPTQGVGYNEQFF. CDR3 DNA: TGTGCCAGCTCACCTACCCAGGGGGTGGGCTACAATGAGCAGTTCTTC.

V is TRBV7-2 and J is TRBJ2-3; TRBD2 aligns across 11 bases. CDR3 length: 18 amino acids. CDR1 is SGHTA, CDR2 FQGNSA, per germline. Losses at the gene ends were 3 bases for V and 1 base for J; bases not matched to a gene: 9. The CDR3 DNA sequence: TGTGCCAGCAGCTTGATCTCTGGACTAGCGGGCCGCACAGATACGCAGTATTTT. Residues: CASSLISGLAGRTDTQYF.

In this sample, this clonotype turned up a few times. The chain joins TRBV4-2 to TRBJ2-3; D call uncertain. The CDR3 has 14 residues. V lost 1 base and J 6 bases, leaving 11 bases between the germline ends. CDR1 and CDR2 from the germline V gene are LGHNA and YNFKEQ. CDR3 in amino acids: CASSQGLVEDTQYF. The CDR3 DNA reads TGTGCCAGCAGCCAAGGTCTAGTCGAGGATACGCAGTATTTT.

The chain combines TRBV12-3 or TRBV12-4 with TRBJ2-2, with 8 bases lining up with TRBD1. The ends lost 8 bases at V and 7 bases at J; junction bases unmatched: 12. The length of the CDR3 is 15 residues. The CDR3 protein is CASGRQGPRVGELFF. The DNA for the CDR3 is TGTGCCAGCGGAAGACAGGGGCCGAGGGTCGGGGAGCTGTTTTTT.

The chain employs TRBV20-1 and TRBJ2-3; unclear D gene. From germline, CDR1 is DFQATT and CDR2 SNEGSKA (reference sequence). Trimming cost V 0 bases and J 2 bases, with 9 bases left between them. This CDR3 comprises 14 residues. CDR3 loop: CSAREALATDTQYF. The CDR3 DNA is TGCAGTGCTAGAGAGGCCTTAGCCACAGATACGCAGTATTTT.